This T cell receptor beta chain was recovered during a study of T cell responses to AZD1222 COVID-19 vaccine. Background on the study: Second-dose intervals near 4 or 12 weeks were combined. Overall study findings and caveats: Breadth and depth of Spike-specific TCRs rose after two AZD1222 doses.

Produced via immunoSEQ multiplex PCR; TCRdb's table is partial and in-frame only. Of about 130,000 clones in the sample, about 87% are singletons; the top ten hold under 2.5%. Germline V lookup: CDR1 MDHEN, CDR2 SYDVKM. Trimming took off 8 bases at V and 5 bases at J, with 18 bases between the two ends. This CDR3 has 15 amino acids. Concerning this clone itself: What it binds is not known.

The sequences come from peripheral blood, collected on day 0 of AZD1222 vaccination. The gene calls are TRBV28 and TRBJ1-4, with a tentative D call TRBD1 (5 bases). This clonotype was obtained from an adult in good health. The CDR3 region is CASLNRQILNEKLFF. The DNA of the CDR3 is TGTGCCAGCCTAAACAGACAGATACTAAATGAAAAACTGTTTTTT.